Below are 14 T cell receptor beta chains sequenced from a single sample in a study of post-analysis software for immune sequencing data. Study conclusions and caveats: Controls showed lower frequencies than patients for several TRBV segments, and TRBV5-6, TRBV5-1 and TRBV20-1 were among these.

No antigen is known for these receptors. The TCR beta cDNA libraries carried unique molecular identifiers. TCRdb called the PCR reads again in MiXCR, with one record for every CDR3 protein. The sample shows around 260,000 distinct CDR3 sequences, around 34% of them seen only once. Sequenced sample: blood. These receptor sequences come from a girl between 10 and 17 years old with multiple sclerosis.

This clonotype was recorded a few times. V gene TRBV7-8 combines with J gene TRBJ2-7, with 13 positions matching TRBD2. CDR3 length: 16 amino acids. CDR1 is SGHVS, CDR2 FQNEAQ, per germline. Unmatched junction bases numbered 9, after V lost 5 bases and J lost 5 bases. The CDR3 region is CASSETSGGARNEQYF. The CDR3 DNA is TGTGCCAGCAGCGAAACTAGCGGGGGGGCCAGGAACGAGCAGTACTTC.

The CDR3 sequence is CASSSTGGYGYTF. DNA for the CDR3: TGTGCCAGCAGCTCGACAGGGGGCTATGGCTACACCTTC. The chain combines TRBV5-6 with TRBJ1-2; TRBD1 aligns across 9 bases. The CDR3 consists of 13 residues. V lost 3 bases, J lost 4 bases, and 1 base stayed unmatched. Germline values: CDR1 SGHDT, CDR2 YYEEEE.

This clonotype was counted many times. The V and J genes are TRBV29-1 and TRBJ1-2, with D perhaps TRBD1 (5 bases). The V gene lost 2 bases and the J gene lost 2 bases, with 6 bases spanning the gap. The CDR3 is 12 residues long. The germline gives CDR1 SQVTM, CDR2 ANQGSEA. CDR3 amino acids: CSVEWGNYGYTF. The CDR3 region has the DNA TGCAGCGTTGAATGGGGGAACTATGGCTACACCTTC.

Of note for this clonotype: Given a much more abundant clone one base away, this may be a read error. The rearrangement joins TRBV20-1 to TRBJ2-7; 7 bases map to TRBD2. V shed 1 base, J shed 7 bases, and the junction held 7 bases outside the gene matches. CDR1 is DFQATT, CDR2 SNEGSKA, per germline (reference sequence). This CDR3 has 13 amino acids. The CDR3 DNA reads TGCAGTGCTAGAGGCGGGGGAAACAATGAGCAGTACTTC. This codes for CSARGGGNNEQYF.

A few counts support this clonotype. The rearrangement joins TRBV5-1 to TRBJ2-2; D might be TRBD1 or TRBD2, each matching 6 bases. The germline V gene encodes CDR1 SGHRS and CDR2 YFSETQ. This CDR3 contains 14 residues. Between the trimmed V and J ends, which lost 6 bases and 5 bases, there was a span of 14 bases. CDR3 sequence (DNA): TGCGCCAGCAACCCGACGGGGGCGACCGGGGAGCTGTTTTTT. Its translation is CASNPTGATGELFF.

The chain has TRBV20-1 and TRBJ2-1; 10 bases are a match to TRBD2. This CDR3 contains 15 residues. V lost 3 bases and J lost 8; bases outside the gene matches: 10. Germline CDR1 DFQATT, CDR2 SNEGSKA (reference sequence). The CDR3 loop reads CSASQGASGSYEQFF. CDR3 nucleotide sequence: TGCAGTGCTAGCCAGGGGGCTAGCGGGAGCTATGAGCAGTTCTTC.

Ten or more counts support this clonotype. The chain's CDR3 is CASSYRQGGNEQFF. CDR3 DNA: TGTGCCAGCAGTTACCGTCAGGGGGGCAATGAGCAGTTCTTC. V and J are TRBV6-6 and TRBJ2-1; maybe TRBD1 (7 bases). This CDR3 comprises 14 residues. Germline CDR1 reads MNHNY; CDR2 reads SVGAGI (reference sequence). The V and J ends lost 2 bases and 6 bases respectively, with 11 bases between them.

In its sample, this clonotype was seen many times. The V call is TRBV24-1, the J call TRBJ1-1, with D possibly matching TRBD1 (5 bases). The CDR3 runs to 15 residues. Trimming took 4 bases from V and 1 from J, leaving 12 bases between them. Germline-derived CDR1 and CDR2 are KGHDR and SFDVKD. The CDR3 is CATSEGGAPNTEAFF. DNA for the CDR3: TGTGCCACCAGTGAGGGCGGGGCGCCGAACACTGAAGCTTTCTTT.

This clonotype turned up a few times. The chain couples TRBV5-1 to TRBJ2-7, with TRBD1 matching over 10 bases. The V and J ends lost 5 bases and 0 bases, in that order; junction bases with no gene match: 5. CDR1 is SGHRS, CDR2 YFSETQ, per germline. The CDR3 runs to 15 residues. Here the CDR3 DNA reads TGCGCCAGCAGGCCAGGACAGGGGGACTCCTACGAGCAGTACTTC. Its translation: CASRPGQGDSYEQYF.

This clonotype was picked up many times. The chain links TRBV12-3 or TRBV12-4 to TRBJ2-3, with a tentative D call TRBD2 (7 bases). The CDR3 loop spans 15 amino acids. The V and J ends lost 3 bases and 5 bases respectively, with 15 bases between them. Here the CDR3 reads CASSLSGGARDTQYF. CDR3 nucleotides: TGTGCCAGCAGTTTGAGTGGGGGGGCGAGAGATACGCAGTATTTT.

This clonotype was counted many times. The chain links TRBV20-1 to TRBJ2-1; TRBD2 matches at 8 bases. CDR1 is DFQATT and CDR2 is SNEGSKA in the germline V gene (reference sequence). J lost 1 base, V lost 6 bases, and 5 bases had no gene match. There are 14 residues in the CDR3. The CDR3 here is CSADAGGSYNEQFF. The CDR3 bases are TGCAGTGCCGATGCGGGAGGTTCCTACAATGAGCAGTTCTTC.

Regarding this clonotype: Possible read error: a much larger clone is one base away. This chain links TRBV10-3 with TRBJ1-2; no definite D call. This CDR3 is 14 amino acids long. Germline assignment: CDR1 ENHRY and CDR2 SYGVKD. In nucleotides, the CDR3 is TGTGCCACCAGTGATTGGGGAGGCGGCAAAGGCTACACCTTC. Translating gives CATSDWGGGKGYTF.

The CDR3 bases are TGCAGTGCCCCTCCCCCGATCGGGACTAGCGGGAGGCATGAGCAGTACTTC. It yields the protein CSAPPPIGTSGRHEQYF. V gene TRBV20-1 combines with J gene TRBJ2-5, with 15 nucleotides matching TRBD2. This CDR3 spans 17 amino acids. V was pared by 6 bases and J by 11 bases, with 19 bases of the junction left unmatched. In germline, CDR1 is DFQATT, CDR2 SNEGSKA (reference sequence).

This rearrangement joins TRBV7-2 to TRBJ2-7; TRBD2 matches 7 bases. Near its end, the DNA agrees better with TRBJ2-5, so the J call may be wrong. Germline CDR1 and CDR2: SGHTA and FQGNSA. The CDR3 sequence is 15 residues long. CDR3 region: CASSPRVGGGETQYF. CDR3 DNA sequence: TGTGCCAGCAGCCCAAGGGTGGGGGGGGGAGAGACCCAGTACTTC.